The next 28 T cell receptor beta chains were all read from a single sample in a study of control samples from healthy donors and cancer patients. Sequencing was performed with immunoSEQ multiplex PCR; in TCRdb, only in-frame clones are kept and a portion is missing. This sample carries roughly 120,000 clones, about 89% of them seen once, and the ten largest clones take around 17%. The material sequenced was blood. These receptors were collected from a woman aged 50 to 65 in good health.

This sequence joins TRBV15 and TRBJ2-2; D tentatively reads TRBD1 or TRBD2 (5 bases each). Trimming removed 5 bases from V and 7 bases from J, with 14 bases in between. The CDR3 contains 14 residues. Germline values: CDR1 LNHNV, CDR2 YYDKDF (reference sequence). CDR3 in DNA: TGTGCCACCAGCTCGGGACCCGGAGGCGGGGAGCTGTTTTTT. The encoded protein is CATSSGPGGGELFF.

CDR3 DNA sequence: TGCGCCAGCAGCGTTGGACAGCCCTCCTACAATGAGCAGTTCTTC. Residues: CASSVGQPSYNEQFF. The chain combines TRBV5-1 with TRBJ2-1; tentatively, D is TRBD1 (6 bases). CDR1 and CDR2 (germline): SGHRS, YFSETQ. V shed 4 bases and J shed 0 bases, with 11 bases lying between them. This CDR3 has 15 amino acids.

The chain joins TRBV18 to TRBJ2-5; TRBD2 might be the D (6 bases). The CDR3 totals 15 residues. Trimming cost V 10 bases and J 3 bases, with 21 bases left between them. The V gene's germline CDR1 is KGHSH and CDR2 LQKENI. Here the CDR3 reads CATLGLPEGEETQYF. CDR3 coding DNA: TGTGCCACCCTGGGACTCCCGGAGGGAGAAGAGACCCAGTACTTC.

This clone was counted once. The same CDR3 can be traced to other DNA sequences in this sample. The rearrangement joins TRBV7-2 to TRBJ2-7; 8 bases fit TRBD2. The junction had 5 bases not matched to a gene; V was cut back by 1 base and J by 3 bases. In germline, CDR1 is SGHTA, CDR2 FQGNSA. The CDR3 extends over 15 amino acids. The CDR3 spells CASSLGAGVYYEQYF. CDR3 in DNA: TGTGCCAGCAGCTTAGGAGCGGGGGTCTACTACGAGCAGTACTTC.

The chain has TRBV2 and TRBJ1-2; maybe TRBD1 (6 bases). V was shortened by 7 bases and J by 5 bases, with 17 bases between the two germline ends. The CDR3 totals 14 residues. Germline V CDR1 and CDR2: SNHLY, FYNNEI. The CDR3 region is CASIGGDGDYGYTF. CDR3 nucleotide sequence: TGTGCCAGCATAGGGGGGGACGGGGATTATGGCTACACCTTC.

CDR3 DNA: TGCAGCGCGTCGGTTGGGGTTTTAGGGAGCACTGAAGCTTTCTTT. Its protein is CSASVGVLGSTEAFF. This rearrangement joins TRBV29-1 to TRBJ1-1; D unresolved. The CDR3 has 15 amino acids. Germline V gene data show CDR1 as SQVTM and CDR2 as ANQGSEA. V lost 7 bases to trimming and J lost 4 bases, with 22 bases between them.

This chain joins TRBV27 and TRBJ2-7; TRBD1 matches at 10 bases. The J segment lost 6 bases and the V segment lost 6 bases, leaving 11 bases of the junction unmatched. The germline V gene encodes CDR1 MNHEY and CDR2 SMNVEV (reference sequence). The length of the CDR3 is 15 residues. The CDR3: CASRPSGTGAREQYV. DNA for the CDR3: TGTGCCAGCAGACCCTCCGGGACAGGGGCCCGCGAGCAGTACGTC.

The chain is built from TRBV12-1 and TRBJ2-7; TRBD1 is the table's D call and was not checked against the DNA. TRBV12-1 is annotated as a pseudogene. The CDR3 spans 17 residues. CDR3 amino acids: CASSTAGQGASGYEQYV. CDR3 nucleotide sequence: TGTGCCAGCAGCACCGCGGGACAGGGGGCGTCTGGTTACGAGCAGTACGTC.

This chain joins TRBV9 and TRBJ2-7; D might be TRBD2 (5 bases). The CDR3 is 15 residues long. Trimming shortened V by 0 bases and J by 2 bases, and 12 bases separated the two germline ends. Looked up from germline, CDR1 is SGDLS and CDR2 is YYNGEE. CDR3: CASSVDRGFPYEQYF. The CDR3 DNA is TGTGCCAGCAGCGTAGACAGAGGGTTTCCCTACGAGCAGTACTTC.

The chain recombines TRBV29-1 with TRBJ2-7; D is possibly TRBD1 or TRBD2 (5 bases each). This CDR3 has 13 residues. V dropped 4 bases and J dropped 7 bases, with 17 bases sitting between them. Germline loops: CDR1 SQVTM, CDR2 ANQGSEA. The CDR3 DNA reads TGCAGCGTTGCCCAACGGCTAGCAGGGGAGCAGTACGTC. The encoded protein is CSVAQRLAGEQYV.

This clone was picked up a small number of times. This chain uses TRBV7-3 with TRBJ1-1; 8 nucleotides match TRBD1. The CDR3 runs 17 residues. The germline CDR1 and CDR2 sequences are SGHTA and FQGTGA. The junction had 11 bases not matched to a gene; V was cut back by 0 bases and J by 5 bases. CDR3 coding DNA: TGTGCCAGCAGCTTAACGGGCAGGGGGCAGTTGGGGACTGAAGCTTTCTTT. This codes for CASSLTGRGQLGTEAFF.

J is TRBJ1-1 and V is TRBV12-3 or TRBV12-4, with D hard to call. This CDR3 is 13 amino acids long. V was clipped by 7 bases and J by 1 base, with 10 bases between them. The CDR3 DNA follows: TGTGCCAGCATCCTCTACGGGAACACTGAAGCTTTCTTT. It encodes CASILYGNTEAFF.

The rearrangement joins TRBV7-8 to TRBJ2-1, with 11 bases fitting TRBD1. The germline CDR1 and CDR2 sequences are SGHVS and FQNEAQ. Trimming cost V 3 bases and J 7 bases; bases outside gene matches: 17. This CDR3 is 19 amino acids long. The CDR3 reads CASSFSGTGGHGARNEQFF. CDR3 nucleotide sequence: TGTGCCAGCAGCTTCTCCGGGACAGGGGGACACGGGGCGAGGAATGAGCAGTTCTTC.

In DNA, the CDR3 is TGTGCCAGCAGCTCGCAGGGGGTGGGAAATCAGCCCCAGCATTTT. Translating it yields CASSSQGVGNQPQHF. The gene calls are TRBV7-9 and TRBJ1-5; 7 bases match TRBD1. This CDR3 spans 15 amino acids. With 4 bases clipped from V and 4 bases from J, the junction kept 7 bases outside the gene matches. The germline CDR1 and CDR2 sequences are SEHNR and FQNEAQ (reference sequence).

This sequence joins TRBV5-6 and TRBJ2-3, with D uncertain. Germline lookup yields CDR1 SGHDT and CDR2 YYEEEE. This CDR3 comprises 11 residues. The germline V and J ends were trimmed by 4 bases and 3 bases, with 3 bases remaining between them. The CDR3 loop is CASSITDTQYF. The CDR3 nucleotides read TGTGCCAGCAGCATTACAGATACGCAGTATTTT.

A single count supports this clone. V gene TRBV18 combines with J gene TRBJ1-1; the match to TRBD1 covers 8 bases. This CDR3 comprises 16 residues. Per the germline V gene, CDR1 is KGHSH and CDR2 is LQKENI. Losses at the gene ends were 3 bases for V and 0 bases for J; bases not matched to a gene: 6. This CDR3 is CASSPTQGAMNTEAFF. In DNA, the CDR3 is TGTGCCAGCTCACCGACGCAGGGGGCCATGAACACTGAAGCTTTCTTT.

The V and J genes are TRBV4-1 and TRBJ1-4; TRBD1 agrees at 10 bases. Per the germline V gene, CDR1 is MGHRA and CDR2 is YSYEKL. The CDR3 spans 17 residues. Germline trimming cut 5 bases from V and 7 bases from J; bases unmatched to any gene: 13. The CDR3 DNA sequence: TGCGCCAGCAGCAGCCCCGGGACAGGGGATAGGAGTGAAAAACTGTTTTTT. Translation gives CASSSPGTGDRSEKLFF.

The chain couples TRBV29-1 to TRBJ2-7; 8 bases agree with TRBD2. This CDR3 contains 15 residues. The V and J ends lost 4 bases and 2 bases, in that order; junction bases with no gene match: 10. Germline assignment: CDR1 SQVTM and CDR2 ANQGSEA. The CDR3, as DNA: TGCAGCGTTGTCCGGACTAGCCCCGCACCCTACGAGCAGTACTTC. This sequence encodes CSVVRTSPAPYEQYF.

This rearrangement joins TRBV7-9 to TRBJ2-1; 12 nucleotides line up with TRBD2. CDR1 and CDR2 from the germline V gene are SEHNR and FQNEAQ (reference sequence). This CDR3 comprises 15 residues. J lost 8 bases, V lost 5 bases, and 7 bases had no gene match. CDR3 sequence reads: CASSARASGGDEQFF. In nucleotides, the CDR3 is TGTGCCAGCAGCGCCCGGGCTAGCGGGGGGGATGAGCAGTTCTTC.

This chain uses TRBV24-1 with TRBJ2-1; a weak D match, TRBD2 (6 bases). The V end lost 3 bases, the J end lost 8 bases, and 13 bases lay between the germline ends. CDR3 size: 14 residues. Germline CDR1 KGHDR, CDR2 SFDVKD. The CDR3 nucleotides read TGTGCCACCAGTGATCGGGACTCTTACGATGAGCAGTTCTTC. This gives the protein CATSDRDSYDEQFF.

The chain recombines TRBV12-3 or TRBV12-4 with TRBJ2-5, with D possibly TRBD2 on 5 matching bases. Trimming stripped 7 bases from V and 7 bases from J, with 16 bases between. The CDR3 is made up of 13 amino acids. The CDR3 DNA reads as TGTGCCAGCACCCTCGGAGGCACATGGACCCAGTACTTC. This encodes CASTLGGTWTQYF.

The chain has TRBV11-2 and TRBJ1-2, with 7 bases aligning to TRBD1. The trim removed 0 bases at V and 0 bases at J, leaving 4 bases unmatched. Germline CDR1 SGHAT, CDR2 FQNNGV. The CDR3 spans 16 residues. The CDR3 spells CASSLDRGFANYGYTF. The CDR3 DNA sequence: TGTGCCAGCAGCTTAGACAGGGGGTTCGCTAACTATGGCTACACCTTC.

The chain joins TRBV9 to TRBJ2-3; possibly TRBD2 for D (5 bases). This CDR3 region has 15 residues. Trimming left V 3 bases short and J 0 bases short, with 11 bases between. Germline V gene data show CDR1 as SGDLS and CDR2 as YYNGEE. The CDR3 nucleotides are TGTGCCAGCAGCGAGACGGGAAGGAGCACAGATACGCAGTATTTT. Its translation: CASSETGRSTDTQYF.

The chain carries TRBV3-1 (or the pseudogene TRBV3-2) and TRBJ2-3, with 11 bases identical to TRBD2. Germline V lookup: CDR1 LGHDT, CDR2 YNNKEL (reference sequence). The CDR3 is made up of 15 amino acids. J lost 11 bases, V lost 4 bases, and 11 bases had no gene match. The CDR3 sequence: CASSRGGLADLWQYF. As DNA, the CDR3 is TGTGCCAGCAGCCGGGGGGGACTAGCGGACCTCTGGCAGTATTTT.

The V gene is TRBV11-1, the J gene TRBJ2-1, with D perhaps matching TRBD1 (6 bases). V lost 3 bases and J 7 bases, leaving 13 bases between the germline ends. The CDR3 is made up of 14 amino acids. CDR1 and CDR2 (germline): SGHAT, FQDESV (reference sequence). This chain's CDR3 is CASSFYRAANEQFF. CDR3 bases: TGTGCCAGCAGCTTTTACAGGGCGGCAAATGAGCAGTTCTTC. Based on the CDR3 plus reference TRBV11-1 and TRBJ2-1, the full variable domain is EAEVAQSPRYKITEKSQAVAFWCDPISGHATLYWYRQILGQGPELLVQFQDESVVDDSQLPKDRFSAERLKGVDSTLKIQPAELGDSAMYLCASSFYRAANEQFFGPGTRLTVL.

This clone was picked up one time. Other DNA sequences in this sample translate to the same CDR3. The chain has TRBV30 and TRBJ2-6, with D possibly TRBD2 on 5 matching bases. V lost 0 bases, J lost 0 bases, and 6 bases lay in between. CDR1 GTSNPN and CDR2 SVGIG come from the germline V gene (reference sequence). The CDR3 consists of 15 residues. The CDR3 spells CAWSVGSSGANVLTF. CDR3 in DNA: TGTGCCTGGAGTGTAGGGAGCTCTGGGGCCAACGTCCTGACTTTC.

V usage is TRBV7-3 and J usage is TRBJ2-7, with D perhaps TRBD2 (5 bases). The length of the CDR3 is 13 residues. CDR1 SGHTA and CDR2 FQGTGA come from the germline V gene. V lost 4 bases, J lost 3 bases, and 10 bases lay in between. CDR3 loop: CASSSKADYEQYV. As DNA, the CDR3 is TGTGCCAGCAGCTCGAAAGCGGACTACGAGCAGTACGTC.

V usage is TRBV5-1 and J usage is TRBJ1-1; 9 nucleotides align to TRBD1. J lost 2 bases, V lost 6 bases, and 11 bases had no gene match. The germline V gene has CDR1 SGHRS and CDR2 YFSETQ. The CDR3 totals 16 residues. The CDR3 bases are TGCGCCAGCAACACACAGGGGGCGCGTGGTAACACTGAAGCTTTCTTT. Amino acid sequence: CASNTQGARGNTEAFF.